This TCR beta chain was identified in a study of T-cell reconstitution after alpha-beta-depleted transplantation in children. TCRbeta library construction was performed incorporating unique molecular identifiers. MiXCR was run by TCRdb on the PCR reads, yielding one entry per CDR3 protein. The table shows approximately 980,000 distinct CDR3 sequences, with about 29% occurring only once. On this clonotype itself: The target antigen is unknown.

Germline lookup yields CDR1 LNHNV and CDR2 YYDKDF (reference sequence). Between the trimmed V and J ends, which lost 1 base and 4 bases, there was a span of 17 bases. The CDR3 has 16 amino acids. Points from the study as a whole: Reports say that about two months after transplant, the alpha-beta T cells came out of several hundred graft clones that had expanded.

This clonotype was sampled from a boy under three years old who had a stem cell transplant for SCID, so the T cells may come from the graft donor. Source: PBMCs, mostly from graft donor cells, taken 360 days after TCRalphabeta/CD19-depleted stem cell transplant. V and J are TRBV15 and TRBJ2-7; either TRBD1 or TRBD2 may supply D (6 bases each). The CDR3 nucleotides are TGTGCCACCAGCAGAGGATACGGGGGCTCGGGGTACGAGCAGTACTTC. It is translated as CATSRGYGGSGYEQYF.